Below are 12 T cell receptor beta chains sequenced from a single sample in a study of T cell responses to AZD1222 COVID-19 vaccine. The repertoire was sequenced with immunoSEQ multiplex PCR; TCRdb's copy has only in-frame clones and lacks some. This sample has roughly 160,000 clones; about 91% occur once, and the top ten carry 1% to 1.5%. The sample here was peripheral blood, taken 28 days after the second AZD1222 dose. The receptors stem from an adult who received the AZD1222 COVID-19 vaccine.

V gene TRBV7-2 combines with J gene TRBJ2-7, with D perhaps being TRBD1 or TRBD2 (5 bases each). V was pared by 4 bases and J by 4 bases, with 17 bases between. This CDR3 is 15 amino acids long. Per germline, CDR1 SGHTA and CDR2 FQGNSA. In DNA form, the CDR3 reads TGTGCCAGCAGCTCAGACCCGGGGCTGTCTTACGAGCAGTACTTC. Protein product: CASSSDPGLSYEQYF.

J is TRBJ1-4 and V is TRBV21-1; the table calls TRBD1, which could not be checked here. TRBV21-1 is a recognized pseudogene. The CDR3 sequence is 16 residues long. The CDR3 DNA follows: TGTGCCAGCAGCAAAGAAATGGGACAGGGTAAGGAAAAACTGTTTTTT. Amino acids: CASSKEMGQGKEKLFF.

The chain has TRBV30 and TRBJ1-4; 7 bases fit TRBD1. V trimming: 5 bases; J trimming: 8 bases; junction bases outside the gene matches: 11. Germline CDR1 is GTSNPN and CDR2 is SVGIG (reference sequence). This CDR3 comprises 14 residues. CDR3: CAWLRTGAAEKLFF. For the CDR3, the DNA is TGTGCCTGGCTTCGTACAGGGGCGGCGGAAAAACTGTTTTTT.

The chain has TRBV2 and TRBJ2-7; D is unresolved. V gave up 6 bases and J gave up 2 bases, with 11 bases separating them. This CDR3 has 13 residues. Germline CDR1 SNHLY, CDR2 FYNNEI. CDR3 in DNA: TGTGCCAGCAGGCCGGACGGAGCCTACGAGCAGTACTTC. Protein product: CASRPDGAYEQYF.

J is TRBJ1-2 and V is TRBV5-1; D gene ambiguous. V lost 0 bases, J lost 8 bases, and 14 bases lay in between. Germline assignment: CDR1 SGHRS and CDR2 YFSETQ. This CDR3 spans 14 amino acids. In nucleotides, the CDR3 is TGCGCCAGCAGCTTGGATTCGGGGTTGCGGGGCTACACCTTC. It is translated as CASSLDSGLRGYTF.

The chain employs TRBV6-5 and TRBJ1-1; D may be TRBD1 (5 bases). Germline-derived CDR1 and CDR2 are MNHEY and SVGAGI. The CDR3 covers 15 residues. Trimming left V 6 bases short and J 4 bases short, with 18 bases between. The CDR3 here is CASRYPGRGGTEAFF. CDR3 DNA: TGTGCCAGCAGATACCCCGGAAGGGGCGGCACTGAAGCTTTCTTT.

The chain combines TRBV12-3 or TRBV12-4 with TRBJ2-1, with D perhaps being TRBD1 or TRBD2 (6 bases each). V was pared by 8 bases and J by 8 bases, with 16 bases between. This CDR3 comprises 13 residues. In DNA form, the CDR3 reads TGTGCCAGCCTCCAAGGGGGGTCAGATGAGCAGTTCTTC. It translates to CASLQGGSDEQFF.

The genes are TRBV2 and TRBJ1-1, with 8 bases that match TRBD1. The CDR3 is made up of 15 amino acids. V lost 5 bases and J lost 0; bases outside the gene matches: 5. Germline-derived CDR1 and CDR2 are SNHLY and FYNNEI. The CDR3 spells CASSPQGALNTEAFF. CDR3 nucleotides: TGTGCCAGCAGTCCCCAGGGGGCCTTGAACACTGAAGCTTTCTTT.

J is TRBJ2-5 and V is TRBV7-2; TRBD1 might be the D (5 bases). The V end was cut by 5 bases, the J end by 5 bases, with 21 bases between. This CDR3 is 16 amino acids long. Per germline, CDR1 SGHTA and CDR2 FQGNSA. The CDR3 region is CASSPRPLPGSETQYF. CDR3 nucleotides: TGTGCCAGCAGCCCTAGACCCCTCCCAGGGTCGGAGACCCAGTACTTC.

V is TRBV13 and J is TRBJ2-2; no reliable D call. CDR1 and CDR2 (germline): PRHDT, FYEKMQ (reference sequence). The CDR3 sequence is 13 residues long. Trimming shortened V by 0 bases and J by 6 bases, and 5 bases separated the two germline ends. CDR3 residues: CASSLGSAGELFF. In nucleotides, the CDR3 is TGTGCCAGCAGCTTAGGGTCGGCCGGGGAGCTGTTTTTT.

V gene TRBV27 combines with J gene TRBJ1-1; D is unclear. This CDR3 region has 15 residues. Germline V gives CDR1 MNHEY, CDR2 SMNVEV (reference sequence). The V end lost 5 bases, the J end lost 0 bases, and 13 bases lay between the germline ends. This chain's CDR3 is CASSPHARLNTEAFF. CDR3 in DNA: TGTGCCAGCAGTCCCCATGCCAGGTTGAACACTGAAGCTTTCTTT.

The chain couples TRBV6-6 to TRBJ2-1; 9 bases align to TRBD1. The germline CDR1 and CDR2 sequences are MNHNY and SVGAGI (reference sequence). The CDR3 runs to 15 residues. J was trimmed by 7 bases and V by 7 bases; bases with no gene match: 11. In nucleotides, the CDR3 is TGTGCCAGCAACCCGCCGGACAGGGGTAGTAATGAGCAGTTCTTC. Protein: CASNPPDRGSNEQFF.